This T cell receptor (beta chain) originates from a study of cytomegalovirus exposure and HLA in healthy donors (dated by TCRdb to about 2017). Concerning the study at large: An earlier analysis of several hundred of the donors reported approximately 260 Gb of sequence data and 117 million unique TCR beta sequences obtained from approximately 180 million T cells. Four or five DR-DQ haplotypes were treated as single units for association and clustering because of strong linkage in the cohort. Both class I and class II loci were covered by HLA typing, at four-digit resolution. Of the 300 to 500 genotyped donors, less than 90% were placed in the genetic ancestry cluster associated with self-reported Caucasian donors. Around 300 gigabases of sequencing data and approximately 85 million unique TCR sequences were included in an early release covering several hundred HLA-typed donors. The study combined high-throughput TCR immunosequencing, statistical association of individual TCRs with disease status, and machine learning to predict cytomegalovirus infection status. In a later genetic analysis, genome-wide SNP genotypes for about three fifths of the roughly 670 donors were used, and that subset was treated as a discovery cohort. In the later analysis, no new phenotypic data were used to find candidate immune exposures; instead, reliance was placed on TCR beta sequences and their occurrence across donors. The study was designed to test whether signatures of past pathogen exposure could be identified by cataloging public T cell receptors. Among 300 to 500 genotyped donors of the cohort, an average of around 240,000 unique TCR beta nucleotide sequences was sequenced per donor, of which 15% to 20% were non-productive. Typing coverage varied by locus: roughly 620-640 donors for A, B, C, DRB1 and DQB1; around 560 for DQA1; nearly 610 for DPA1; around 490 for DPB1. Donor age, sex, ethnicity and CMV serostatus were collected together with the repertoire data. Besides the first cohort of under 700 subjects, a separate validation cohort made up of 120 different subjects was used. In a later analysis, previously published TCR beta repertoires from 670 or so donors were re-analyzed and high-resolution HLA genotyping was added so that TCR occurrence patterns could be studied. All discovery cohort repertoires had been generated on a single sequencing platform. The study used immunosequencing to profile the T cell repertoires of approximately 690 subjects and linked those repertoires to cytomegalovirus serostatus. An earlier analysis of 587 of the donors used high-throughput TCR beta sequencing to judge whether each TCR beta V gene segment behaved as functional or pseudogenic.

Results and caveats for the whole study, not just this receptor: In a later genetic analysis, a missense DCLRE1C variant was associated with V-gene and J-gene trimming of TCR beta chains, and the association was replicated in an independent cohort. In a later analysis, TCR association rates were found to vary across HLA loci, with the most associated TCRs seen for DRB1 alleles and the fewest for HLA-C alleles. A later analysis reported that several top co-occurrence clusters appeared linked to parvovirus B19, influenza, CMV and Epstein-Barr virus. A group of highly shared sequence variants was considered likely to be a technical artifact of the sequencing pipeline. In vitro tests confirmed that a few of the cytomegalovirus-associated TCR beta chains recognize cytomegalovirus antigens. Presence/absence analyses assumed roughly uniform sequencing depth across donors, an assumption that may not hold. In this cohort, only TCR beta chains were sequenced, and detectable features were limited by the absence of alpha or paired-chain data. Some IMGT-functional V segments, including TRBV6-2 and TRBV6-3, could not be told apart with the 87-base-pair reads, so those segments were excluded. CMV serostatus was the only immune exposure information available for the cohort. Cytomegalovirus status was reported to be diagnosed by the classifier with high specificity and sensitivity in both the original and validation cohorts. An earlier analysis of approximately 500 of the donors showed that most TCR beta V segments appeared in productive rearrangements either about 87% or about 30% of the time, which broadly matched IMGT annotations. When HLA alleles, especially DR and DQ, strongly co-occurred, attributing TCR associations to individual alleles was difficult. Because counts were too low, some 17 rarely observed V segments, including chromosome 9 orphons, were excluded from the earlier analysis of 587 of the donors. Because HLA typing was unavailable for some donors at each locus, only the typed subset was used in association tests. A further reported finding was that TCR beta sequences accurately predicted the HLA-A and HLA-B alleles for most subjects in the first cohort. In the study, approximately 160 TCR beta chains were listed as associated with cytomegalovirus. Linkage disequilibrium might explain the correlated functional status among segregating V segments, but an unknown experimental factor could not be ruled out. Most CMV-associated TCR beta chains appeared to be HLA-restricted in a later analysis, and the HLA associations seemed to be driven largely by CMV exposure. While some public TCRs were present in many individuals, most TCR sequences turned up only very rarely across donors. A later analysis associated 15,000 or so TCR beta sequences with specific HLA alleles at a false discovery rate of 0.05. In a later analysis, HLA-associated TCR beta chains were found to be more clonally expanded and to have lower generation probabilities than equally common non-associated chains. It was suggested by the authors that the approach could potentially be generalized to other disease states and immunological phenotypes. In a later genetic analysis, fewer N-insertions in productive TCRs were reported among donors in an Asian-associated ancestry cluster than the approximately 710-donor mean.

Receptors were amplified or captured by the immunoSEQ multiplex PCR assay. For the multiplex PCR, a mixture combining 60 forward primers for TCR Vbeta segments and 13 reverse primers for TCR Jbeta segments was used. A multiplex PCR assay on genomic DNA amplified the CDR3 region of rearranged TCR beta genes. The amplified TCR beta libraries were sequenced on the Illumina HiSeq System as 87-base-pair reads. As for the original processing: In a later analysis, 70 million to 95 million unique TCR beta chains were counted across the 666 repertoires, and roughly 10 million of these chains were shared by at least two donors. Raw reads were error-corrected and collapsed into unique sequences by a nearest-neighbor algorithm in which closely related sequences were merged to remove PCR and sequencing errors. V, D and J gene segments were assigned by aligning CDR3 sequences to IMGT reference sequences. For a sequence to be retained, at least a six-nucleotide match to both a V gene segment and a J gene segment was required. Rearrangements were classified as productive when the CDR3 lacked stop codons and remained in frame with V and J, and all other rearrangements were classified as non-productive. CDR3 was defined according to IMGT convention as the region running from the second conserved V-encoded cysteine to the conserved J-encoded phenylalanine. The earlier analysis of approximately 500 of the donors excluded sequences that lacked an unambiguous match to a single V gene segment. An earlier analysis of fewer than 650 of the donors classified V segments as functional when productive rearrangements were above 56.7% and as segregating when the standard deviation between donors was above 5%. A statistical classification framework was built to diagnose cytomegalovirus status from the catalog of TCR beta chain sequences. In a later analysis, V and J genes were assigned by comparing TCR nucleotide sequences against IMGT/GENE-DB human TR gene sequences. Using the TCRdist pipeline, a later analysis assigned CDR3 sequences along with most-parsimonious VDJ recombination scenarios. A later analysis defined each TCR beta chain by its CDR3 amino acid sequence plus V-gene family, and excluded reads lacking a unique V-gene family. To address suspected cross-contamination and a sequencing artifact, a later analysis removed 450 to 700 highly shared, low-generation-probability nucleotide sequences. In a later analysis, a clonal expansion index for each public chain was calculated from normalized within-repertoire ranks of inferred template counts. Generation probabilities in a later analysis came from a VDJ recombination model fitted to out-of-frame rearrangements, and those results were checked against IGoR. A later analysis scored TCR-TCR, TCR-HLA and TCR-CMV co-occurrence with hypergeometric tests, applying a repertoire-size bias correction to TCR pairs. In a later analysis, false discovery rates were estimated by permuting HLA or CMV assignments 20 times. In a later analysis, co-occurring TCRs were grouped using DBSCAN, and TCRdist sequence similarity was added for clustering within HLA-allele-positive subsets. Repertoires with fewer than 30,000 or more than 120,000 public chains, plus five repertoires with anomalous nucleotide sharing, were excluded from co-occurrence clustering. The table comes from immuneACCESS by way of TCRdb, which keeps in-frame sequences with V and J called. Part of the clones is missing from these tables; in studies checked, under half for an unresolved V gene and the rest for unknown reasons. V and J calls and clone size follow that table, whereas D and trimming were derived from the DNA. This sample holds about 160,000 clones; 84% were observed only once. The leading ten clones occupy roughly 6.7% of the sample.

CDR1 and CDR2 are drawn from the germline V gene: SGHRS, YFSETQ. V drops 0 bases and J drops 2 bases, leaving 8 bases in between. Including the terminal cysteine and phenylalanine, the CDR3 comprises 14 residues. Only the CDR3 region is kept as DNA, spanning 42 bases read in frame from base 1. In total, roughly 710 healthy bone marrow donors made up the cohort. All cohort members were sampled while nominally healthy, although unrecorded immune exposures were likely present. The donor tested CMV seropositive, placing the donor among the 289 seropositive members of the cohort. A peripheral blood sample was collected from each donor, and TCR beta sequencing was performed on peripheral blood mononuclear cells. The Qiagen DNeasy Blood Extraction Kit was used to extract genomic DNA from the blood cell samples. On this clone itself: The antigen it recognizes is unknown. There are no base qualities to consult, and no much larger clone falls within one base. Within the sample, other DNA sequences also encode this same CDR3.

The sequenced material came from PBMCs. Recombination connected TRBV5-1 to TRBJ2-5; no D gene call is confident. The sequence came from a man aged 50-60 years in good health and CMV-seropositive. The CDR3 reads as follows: CASSLGGQQETQYF. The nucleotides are TGCGCCAGCAGCTTGGGAGGTCAGCAAGAGACCCAGTACTTC.